The next 5 T cell receptor beta chains were all read from a single sample in a study of T cells after yellow fever vaccination. TCRdb re-derived calls from the 5' RACE reads in MiXCR, one entry per CDR3 protein. The sample contains some 320,000 distinct CDR3 sequences, about 11% of which appear only once. This specimen was CD4+ T cells sorted from PBMCs, taken 45 days after the yellow fever booster vaccination. All receptors derive from a man younger than 35 who received the YFV17D yellow fever vaccine.

This chain joins TRBV7-2 and TRBJ1-2; D is ambiguous. This CDR3 is 13 amino acids long. The germline V and J ends were trimmed by 3 bases and 6 bases, with 11 bases remaining between them. Per the germline V gene, CDR1 is SGHTA and CDR2 is FQGNSA. CDR3 region: CASSFVDTDGYTF. CDR3 bases: TGTGCCAGCAGCTTCGTCGATACCGATGGCTACACCTTC.

This clonotype has a handful of counts. CDR3 protein: CASSPREYEKLFF. CDR3 nucleotides: TGCGCCAGCAGTCCCAGGGAGTATGAAAAACTGTTTTTT. The V and J genes are TRBV23-1 and TRBJ1-4, with a weak D call TRBD1 (5 bases). TRBV23-1 is classed as an ORF, of uncertain function. V lost 4 bases, J lost 6 bases, and 9 bases lay in between. The CDR3 consists of 13 residues.

This clonotype was detected only once. The V and J genes are TRBV5-1 and TRBJ2-5; D could derive from TRBD1 or TRBD2 (5 bases each). V shed 4 bases and J shed 2 bases, with 9 bases lying between them. The CDR3 is 13 residues long. The germline V gene has CDR1 SGHRS and CDR2 YFSETQ. The CDR3 loop is CASSGWGQETQYF. The DNA of the CDR3 is TGCGCCAGCAGCGGATGGGGGCAAGAGACCCAGTACTTC.

This clonotype was seen repeatedly, ten times or more. The chain couples TRBV4-1 to TRBJ1-1; D is perhaps TRBD1 (5 bases). The CDR3 consists of 12 residues. Germline-derived CDR1 and CDR2 are MGHRA and YSYEKL. V shed 1 base and J shed 12 bases, with 12 bases lying between them. The CDR3 loop is CASSQGGVKPFF. As DNA, the CDR3 is TGCGCCAGCAGCCAAGGGGGGGTAAAGCCTTTCTTT.

This clonotype was counted many times. The chain carries TRBV6-2 or TRBV6-3 and TRBJ2-2; unclear D gene. The CDR3 extends over 14 amino acids. Between the trimmed V and J ends, which lost 7 bases and 7 bases, there was a span of 16 bases. CDR1 MNHEY and CDR2 SVGEGT come from the germline V gene. This CDR3 reads CASNKISVYGELFF. CDR3 nucleotides: TGTGCCAGCAATAAAATCTCGGTTTACGGGGAGCTGTTTTTT.